A single sample gave rise to the 2 T cell receptor beta chains below, sequenced in a study of T cell repertoires in cytomegalovirus infection. TCRdb itself ran the reads through MiXCR, one entry per CDR3 protein. The sample contains approximately 910,000 distinct CDR3 sequences, less than 40% of which appear only once. For these TCRs, the target antigens are not known. Sequencing used cultured CD8+ T cells from PBMCs, obtained from culture after CMV antigen stimulation. All receptors derive from a human donor in good health (CMV status not recorded). Some clones in this sample may be carry-over from other donors' samples.

This clonotype was recorded once. V and J are TRBV10-2 and TRBJ1-1; D is uncertain. The CDR3 has 13 amino acids. Germline CDR1 is WSHSY and CDR2 is SAAADI. V was clipped by 0 bases and J by 6 bases, with 8 bases between them. The CDR3 is CASSESRAAEAFF. The CDR3, as DNA: TGCGCCAGCAGTGAGTCCCGGGCGGCTGAAGCTTTCTTT.

This clonotype has more than one count but fewer than ten. The chain couples TRBV19 to TRBJ2-1, with 10 bases that match TRBD2. Germline-derived CDR1 and CDR2 are LNHDA and SQIVND (reference sequence). The CDR3 sequence is 18 residues long. With V trimmed by 0 bases and J by 0 bases, 5 bases remained unmatched. The CDR3 region is CASSIDGSGRSSYNEQFF. The DNA for the CDR3 is TGTGCCAGTAGTATAGATGGTAGCGGGAGGAGCTCCTACAATGAGCAGTTCTTC.